A selection of T cell receptor beta chains follows, all from one sample in a study of T cell repertoires in cytomegalovirus infection. TCRdb analysed the reads with MiXCR anew, one entry per CDR3 protein. The sample includes approximately 100,000 distinct CDR3 sequences, under 55% of them seen just once. The antigens of these receptors remain unknown. Sequences were derived from CD8+ T cells from cultured PBMCs, sampled from culture after CMV antigen stimulation. The source of these receptors is a human donor in good health (CMV status not recorded). Some clones in this sample may be carry-over from other donors' samples. CDR3s include the opening cysteine and the closing phenylalanine or tryptophan. A D gene is named only where the DNA matches it firmly. Not all rows give a size; the values are once, few, many and, for expanded clones, a class.

d_call	v_call	clone_size	j_call	cdr3_aa	cdr3_nt
-	TRBV3-1	-	TRBJ2-1	CASSQVTRAAAVDNEQFF	TGTGCCAGCAGCCAAGTTACCCGCGCGGCGGCTGTGGACAATGAGCAGTTCTTC
-	TRBV7-4	-	TRBJ2-5	CASRAPGATETQYF	TGTGCCAGCAGGGCCCCTGGGGCGACGGAGACCCAGTACTTC
-	TRBV11-1	few	TRBJ2-1	CASSLAEANEQFF	TGTGCCAGCAGCTTAGCGGAGGCTAATGAGCAGTTCTTC
-	TRBV12-3/TRBV12-4	-	TRBJ2-5	CASSQDSRRETQYF	TGTGCCAGCAGTCAGGACAGTAGGCGGGAGACCCAGTACTTC
-	TRBV27	-	TRBJ1-2	CASSSINYGYTF	TGTGCCAGCAGTTCCATTAACTATGGCTACACCTTC
-	TRBV25-1	-	TRBJ2-1	CASSGRGGNSYNEQFF	TGTGCCAGCAGCGGCAGAGGGGGGAACTCCTACAATGAGCAGTTCTTC
-	TRBV2	-	TRBJ1-1	CASSQDLTLTEAFF	TGTGCCAGCAGCCAGGACCTAACATTGACTGAAGCTTTCTTT
TRBD1	TRBV27	-	TRBJ1-3	CASSNTGASGNTIYF	TGTGCCAGCAGTAATACAGGGGCCTCTGGAAACACCATATATTTT
-	TRBV5-1	-	TRBJ2-5	CASSMIGGLQETQYF	TGCGCCAGCAGCATGATAGGGGGTTTACAAGAGACCCAGTACTTC
-	TRBV6-5	-	TRBJ1-2	CASSYRDRSNYGYTF	TGTGCCAGCAGTTATCGGGACCGCTCTAACTATGGCTACACCTTC
-	TRBV5-6	-	TRBJ1-1	CASSLRGNTEAFF	TGTGCCAGCAGCTTAAGAGGGAACACTGAAGCTTTCTTT
TRBD1	TRBV11-3	-	TRBJ2-5	CASSRTGAETQYF	TGTGCCAGCAGTCGAACAGGGGCCGAGACCCAGTACTTC
-	TRBV3-1	-	TRBJ2-7	CASSQDAVTHEQYF	TGTGCCAGCAGCCAAGATGCGGTAACCCACGAGCAGTACTTC
-	TRBV29-1	-	TRBJ2-7	CSVGTDSYEQYF	TGCAGCGTTGGGACAGACTCCTACGAGCAGTACTTC
-	TRBV28	once	TRBJ2-3	CASSRTSSPDTQYF	TGTGCCAGCAGCCGCACTAGTTCACCAGATACGCAGTATTTT
-	TRBV12-3/TRBV12-4	-	TRBJ2-7	CASSLAVGSLLYEQYF	TGTGCCAGCAGTTTAGCGGTAGGAAGCCTCCTCTACGAGCAGTACTTC
-	TRBV27	few	TRBJ1-6	CASSYAPNSPLHF	TGTGCCAGCAGTTATGCGCCCAATTCACCCCTCCACTTT
-	TRBV9	few	TRBJ2-5	CASSVDPQTKETQYF	TGTGCCAGCAGCGTAGATCCACAGACCAAAGAGACCCAGTACTTC
TRBD2	TRBV9	-	TRBJ2-1	CASSVEERGAYNEQFF	TGTGCCAGCAGCGTAGAGGAGCGGGGGGCCTACAATGAGCAGTTCTTC
TRBD2	TRBV6-8	-	TRBJ2-5	CASRGLAGAKYQETQYF	TGTGCCAGCAGAGGACTAGCGGGGGCGAAGTACCAAGAGACCCAGTACTTC
-	TRBV28	-	TRBJ1-5	CASSLHDRYSNQPQHF	TGTGCCAGCAGTTTACATGACAGGTATAGCAATCAGCCCCAGCATTTT
-	TRBV28	few	TRBJ2-7	CASSSPWADTYEQYF	TGTGCCAGCAGTTCCCCGTGGGCCGACACCTACGAGCAGTACTTC
TRBD1	TRBV4-1	-	TRBJ2-7	CASSPGQGAFYEQYF	TGCGCCAGCAGCCCGGGACAGGGGGCCTTCTACGAGCAGTACTTC
-	TRBV6-5	-	TRBJ1-1	CASTLTVGGEAFF	TGTGCCAGCACCCTAACAGTCGGGGGTGAAGCTTTCTTT
-	TRBV29-1	-	TRBJ2-7	CSVVDQARGYEQYF	TGCAGCGTCGTTGACCAGGCCCGCGGCTACGAGCAGTACTTC
TRBD2	TRBV7-8	few	TRBJ2-5	CASSSPRTSGWETQYF	TGTGCCAGCAGCTCCCCCCGGACTAGCGGTTGGGAGACCCAGTACTTC
TRBD1	TRBV3-1	many	TRBJ1-5	CASSQGSGTANQPQHF	TGTGCCAGCAGCCAAGGCTCCGGGACAGCGAATCAGCCCCAGCATTTT
-	TRBV15	-	TRBJ2-5	CATSSPFQETQYF	TGTGCCACCAGCTCACCGTTCCAAGAGACCCAGTACTTC
-	TRBV11-3	few	TRBJ2-1	CASSFGLTSSYNEQFF	TGTGCCAGCAGCTTTGGACTAACCAGCTCCTACAATGAGCAGTTCTTC
-	TRBV11-2	once	TRBJ1-1	CASSLVGSKDTEAFF	TGTGCCAGCAGCTTAGTGGGCAGCAAAGACACTGAAGCTTTCTTT
TRBD2	TRBV27	few	TRBJ2-1	CASSLSSGGYNEQFF	TGTGCCAGCAGTTTATCTAGCGGGGGATACAATGAGCAGTTCTTC
TRBD1	TRBV6-8	few	TRBJ2-7	CATWGQKSSYEQYF	TGTGCCACCTGGGGACAGAAGAGCTCCTACGAGCAGTACTTC
TRBD2	TRBV7-6	few	TRBJ2-5	CASRTSGAGGRQYF	TGTGCCAGCAGAACATCTGGTGCGGGGGGGCGACAGTACTTC
-	TRBV7-2	-	TRBJ2-7	CASSSSVTAYEQYF	TGTGCCAGCAGTTCCAGTGTGACAGCCTACGAGCAGTACTTC
-	TRBV12-3/TRBV12-4	-	TRBJ1-1	CASSLWGSAEAFF	TGTGCCAGCAGTTTATGGGGGAGCGCTGAAGCTTTCTTT
-	TRBV5-4	-	TRBJ2-2	CASSLGGREAGELFF	TGTGCCAGCAGCTTGGGGGGCAGGGAGGCCGGGGAGCTGTTTTTT